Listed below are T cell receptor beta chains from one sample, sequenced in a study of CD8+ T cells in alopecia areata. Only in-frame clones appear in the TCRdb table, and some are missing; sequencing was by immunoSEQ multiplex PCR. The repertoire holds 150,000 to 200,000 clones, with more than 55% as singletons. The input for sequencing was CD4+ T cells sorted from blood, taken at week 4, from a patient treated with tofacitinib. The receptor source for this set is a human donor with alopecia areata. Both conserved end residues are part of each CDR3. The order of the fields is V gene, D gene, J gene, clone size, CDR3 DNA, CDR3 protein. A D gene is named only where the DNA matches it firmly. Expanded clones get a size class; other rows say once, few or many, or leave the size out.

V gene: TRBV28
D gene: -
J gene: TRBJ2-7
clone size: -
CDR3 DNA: TGTGCCAGCATTACGACGGGCAGAGGCGATTACGAGCAGTACTTC
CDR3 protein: CASITTGRGDYEQYF

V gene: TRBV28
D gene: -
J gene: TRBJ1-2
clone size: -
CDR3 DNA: TGTGCCAGCAGTTCCGGAGGGGGAGTAGGCTATGGCTACACCTTC
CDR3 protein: CASSSGGGVGYGYTF

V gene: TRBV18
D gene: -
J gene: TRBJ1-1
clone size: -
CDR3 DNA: TGTGCCAGCTCACCTTCGAGATCCGATATGAACACTGAAGCTTTCTTT
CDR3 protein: CASSPSRSDMNTEAFF

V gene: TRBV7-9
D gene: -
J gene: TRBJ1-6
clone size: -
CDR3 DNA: TGTGCCAGCAGCTTAGGCAGGGATAATTCACCCCTCCACTTT
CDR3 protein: CASSLGRDNSPLHF

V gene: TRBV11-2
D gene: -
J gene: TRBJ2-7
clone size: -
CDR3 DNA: TGTGCCAGCAGCTTAATGCCCTACGAGCAGTACTTC
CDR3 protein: CASSLMPYEQYF

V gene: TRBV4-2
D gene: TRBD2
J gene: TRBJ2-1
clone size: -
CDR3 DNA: TGTGCCAGCAGCCCGGACCAAGGACTAGCGGGGGGTTCCTACAATGAGCAGTTCTTC
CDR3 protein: CASSPDQGLAGGSYNEQFF

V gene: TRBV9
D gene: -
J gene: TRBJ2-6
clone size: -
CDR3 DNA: TGTGCCAGCAGCGCAGACCGCACCAGGAGCTCTGGGGCCAACGTCCTGACTTTC
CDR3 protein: CASSADRTRSSGANVLTF

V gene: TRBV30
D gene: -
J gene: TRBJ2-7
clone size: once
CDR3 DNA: TGTGCCTGGAGTGTACGGTCCGAGCAGTACTTC
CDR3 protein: CAWSVRSEQYF

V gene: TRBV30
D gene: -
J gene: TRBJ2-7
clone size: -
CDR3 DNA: TGTGCCTGGATACAGCTCGAGGAGCAGTACTTC
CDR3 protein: CAWIQLEEQYF

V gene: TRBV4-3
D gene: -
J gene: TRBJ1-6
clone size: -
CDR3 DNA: TGCGCCAGCAGCCCGAACACGGGGGGAAATTCACCCCTCCACTTT
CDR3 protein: CASSPNTGGNSPLHF

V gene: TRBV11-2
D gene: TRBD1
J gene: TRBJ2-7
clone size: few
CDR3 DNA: TGTGCCAGCAGCTCCCCTCTGGACAGGACAGCGGAGCAGTACTTC
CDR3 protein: CASSSPLDRTAEQYF

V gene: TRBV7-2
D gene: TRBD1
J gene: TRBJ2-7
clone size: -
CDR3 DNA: TGTGCCAGCAGCTTGGACAGGGGTAACTCCGAGCAGTACTTC
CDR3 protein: CASSLDRGNSEQYF

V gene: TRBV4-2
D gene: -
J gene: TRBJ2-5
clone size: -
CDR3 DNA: TGTGCCAGCAGCCAAGCTTTCGGACTCAACCTTCAAGAGACCCAGTACTTC
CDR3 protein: CASSQAFGLNLQETQYF

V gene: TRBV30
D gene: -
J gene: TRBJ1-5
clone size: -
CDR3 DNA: TGTGCCTGGAGCAGGGATAGCAATCAGCCCCAGCATTTT
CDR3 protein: CAWSRDSNQPQHF

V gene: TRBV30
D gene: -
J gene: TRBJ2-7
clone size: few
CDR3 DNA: TGTGCCTGGAGTGTACAAGGGTACGAGCAGTACTTC
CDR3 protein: CAWSVQGYEQYF

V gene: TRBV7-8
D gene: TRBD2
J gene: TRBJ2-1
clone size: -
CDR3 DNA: TGTGCCAGCAGCCTAAGCGGGATGGCATACAATGAGCAGTTCTTC
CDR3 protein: CASSLSGMAYNEQFF

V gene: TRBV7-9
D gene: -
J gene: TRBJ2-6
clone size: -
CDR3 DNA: TGTGCCAGCACTGGGGCCAACGTCCTGACTTTC
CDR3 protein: CASTGANVLTF

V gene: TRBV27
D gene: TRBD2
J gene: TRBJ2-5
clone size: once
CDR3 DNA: TGTGCCAGCGGTAAGGCTAGCGGGACGTACCAAGAGACCCAGTACTTC
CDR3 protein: CASGKASGTYQETQYF

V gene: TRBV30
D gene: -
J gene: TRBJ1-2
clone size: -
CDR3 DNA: TGTGCCTGGAGTGTAATCCGGGGCTATGGCTACACCTTC
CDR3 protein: CAWSVIRGYGYTF

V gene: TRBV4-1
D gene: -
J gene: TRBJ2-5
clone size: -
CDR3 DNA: TGCGCCAGCAGCCAAGATATTCCCGGCGGAGAGACCCAGTACTTC
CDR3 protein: CASSQDIPGGETQYF

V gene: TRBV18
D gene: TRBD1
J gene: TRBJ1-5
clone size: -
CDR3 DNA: TGTGCCAGCTCACCACGGACAGGATCCAATCAGCCCCAGCATTTT
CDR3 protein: CASSPRTGSNQPQHF

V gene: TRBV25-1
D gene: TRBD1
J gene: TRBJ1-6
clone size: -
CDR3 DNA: TGTGCCAGCAGTGCGGCAGGGGGCAATTCACCCCTCCACTTT
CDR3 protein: CASSAAGGNSPLHF

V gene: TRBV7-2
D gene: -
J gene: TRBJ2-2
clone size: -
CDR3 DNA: TGTGCCAGCAGCGGGCGGGATCCCGGGGAGCTGTTTTTT
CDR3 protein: CASSGRDPGELFF

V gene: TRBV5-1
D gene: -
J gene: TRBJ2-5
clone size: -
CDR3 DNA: TGCGCCAGCAGCCCGACAGGGACTGAAGAGACCCAGTACTTC
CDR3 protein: CASSPTGTEETQYF

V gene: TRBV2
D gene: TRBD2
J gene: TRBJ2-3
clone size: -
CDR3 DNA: TGTGCCAGCAGTCTAGCGGGGGTACCGGGAGATACGCAGTATTTT
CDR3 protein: CASSLAGVPGDTQYF

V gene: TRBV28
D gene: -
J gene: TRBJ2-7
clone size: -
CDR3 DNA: TGTGCCAGCAGTGTTACAGGGACCTACGAGCAGTACTTC
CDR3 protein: CASSVTGTYEQYF

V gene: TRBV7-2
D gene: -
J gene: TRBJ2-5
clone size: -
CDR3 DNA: TGTGCCAGCAGCTTAGTGGCGAGGGAGACCCAGTACTTC
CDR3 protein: CASSLVARETQYF

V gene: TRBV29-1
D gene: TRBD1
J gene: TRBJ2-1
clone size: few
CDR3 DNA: TGCAGCGTCCGGGACAGGGATCGCGGTGAGCAGTTCTTC
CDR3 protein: CSVRDRDRGEQFF

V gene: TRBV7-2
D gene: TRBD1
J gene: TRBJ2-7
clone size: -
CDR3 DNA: TGTGCCAGCAGCTTAAAGGGGGCGGACGAGCAGTACTTC
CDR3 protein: CASSLKGADEQYF